The 15 T cell receptor beta chains in this list originate from one sample, sequenced in a study of technical replicates of blood from several donors. Profiled with immunoSEQ multiplex PCR; TCRdb holds only in-frame clones, not every one. The table records 50,000 or so clones, around nine tenths of them present only once. The specimen was PBMCs. These receptors came from a human donor in good health. Some clones in this sample may be carry-over from other donors' samples.

This sequence joins TRBV28 and TRBJ1-1, with D tentatively TRBD1 (5 bases). V gave up 1 base and J gave up 0 bases, with 12 bases separating them. The CDR3 is 16 residues long. Germline V gene lookup returns CDR1 MDHEN and CDR2 SYDVKM. CDR3 loop: CASSLSGVGLNTEAFF. In DNA, the CDR3 is TGTGCCAGCAGTTTATCGGGGGTGGGATTGAACACTGAAGCTTTCTTT. Combining the CDR3 with reference TRBV28 and TRBJ1-1 gives the whole variable domain DVKVTQSSRYLVKRTGEKVFLECVQDMDHENMFWYRQDPGLGLRLIYFSYDVKMKEKGDIPEGYSVSREKKERFSLILESASTNQTSMYLCASSLSGVGLNTEAFFGQGTRLTVV.

The rearrangement links TRBV1 to TRBJ2-5; the listed D gene, TRBD2, was not tested against the DNA. TRBV1 is a recognized pseudogene. The CDR3 totals 17 residues. The CDR3 DNA sequence: TGCACCAGCAGCCAAGCTACTGGGGGGCTAGCGGGAGCCGGGAAGTACTTC. Protein product: CTSSQATGGLAGAGKYF.

The genes are TRBV4-1 and TRBJ2-3; 13 bases agree with TRBD2. The J segment lost 4 bases and the V segment lost 4 bases, leaving 8 bases of the junction unmatched. This CDR3 spans 17 amino acids. Germline assignment: CDR1 MGHRA and CDR2 YSYEKL. CDR3 loop: CASSRTTSGGAPDTQYF. CDR3 nucleotide sequence: TGCGCCAGCAGCCGGACTACTAGCGGGGGGGCCCCAGATACGCAGTATTTT.

A remark on this clone: Given the absence of the conserved phenylalanine or tryptophan at the CDR3 end, a read error is likely. The DNA is omitted, as the CDR3 cannot be located on it reliably, and the CDR3 follows TCRdb's listing. V is TRBV19 and J is TRBJ1-2; the listed D gene, TRBD1, was not tested against the DNA. Germline V lookup: CDR1 LNHDA, CDR2 SQIVND (reference sequence). The CDR3 contains 8 residues when both ends are counted. This CDR3 reads CASKGTPV.

The V call is TRBV23-1, the J call TRBJ2-7; TRBD2 aligns across 11 bases. TRBV23-1 is an open reading frame, and its role is uncertain. V lost 0 bases to trimming and J lost 7 bases; unmatched junction nucleotides: 14. The CDR3 sequence is 18 residues long. The CDR3 nucleotides are TGCGCCAGCAGTCAATCTTTAGGGGTTGTAGCGGGGGGGCATGAGCAGTACTTC. Translation: CASSQSLGVVAGGHEQYF.

The CDR3 sequence is CASSLRNQETQYF. Here the CDR3 DNA reads TGTGCCAGCAGCTTGAGAAACCAAGAGACCCAGTACTTC. The chain couples TRBV11-3 to TRBJ2-5, with unresolved D. The V end was cut by 3 bases, the J end by 0 bases, with 5 bases between. The CDR3 contains 13 residues. The germline gives CDR1 SGHNT, CDR2 YENEEA.

There are a few counts of this clone. This chain uses TRBV7-2 with TRBJ2-1; no clear D gene. CDR3 length equals 13 residues. Germline lookup yields CDR1 SGHTA and CDR2 FQGNSA. V gave up 5 bases and J gave up 10 bases, with 15 bases separating them. CDR3 protein: CASSILDGGEQFF. In nucleotides, the CDR3 is TGTGCCAGCAGCATCCTTGATGGCGGAGAGCAGTTCTTC.

The chain recombines TRBV5-1 with TRBJ2-2; 9 bases line up with TRBD1. Per germline, CDR1 SGHRS and CDR2 YFSETQ. J was trimmed by 4 bases and V by 4 bases; bases with no gene match: 14. CDR3 length: 18 amino acids. CDR3 residues: CASSKTGTGYVATGELFF. The CDR3 bases are TGCGCCAGCAGCAAAACCGGGACAGGGTACGTCGCCACCGGGGAGCTGTTTTTT.

As DNA, the CDR3 is TGTGCCAGCAGCCCATCACTAGCGGGGGCTTACGAGCAGTACTTC. This translates into CASSPSLAGAYEQYF. The genes are TRBV7-9 and TRBJ2-7, with 11 bases lining up with TRBD2. This CDR3 is built from 15 residues. V lost 5 bases, J lost 4 bases, and 7 bases stayed unmatched. The germline V gene has CDR1 SEHNR and CDR2 FQNEAQ (reference sequence).

The chain couples TRBV6-6 to TRBJ1-1; no reliable D call. Germline loops: CDR1 MNHNY, CDR2 SVGAGI (reference sequence). The CDR3 has 15 amino acids. V was shortened by 4 bases and J by 0 bases, with 12 bases between the two germline ends. DNA for the CDR3: TGTGCCAGCAGTTTCGATCCAGTTGTGAACACTGAAGCTTTCTTT. Translating gives CASSFDPVVNTEAFF.

V and J are TRBV18 and TRBJ1-2; D unresolved. Deletions cut 1 base from V and 3 bases from J, with 12 bases between. Germline V gene sequence: CDR1 KGHSH, CDR2 LQKENI. The length of the CDR3 is 15 residues. The CDR3 here is CASSPLEGPDYGYTF. The CDR3 DNA is TGTGCCAGCTCACCACTCGAGGGCCCCGACTATGGCTACACCTTC.

The V and J genes are TRBV18 and TRBJ2-4; 7 positions match TRBD1. V lost 2 bases and J lost 2; bases outside the gene matches: 3. The CDR3 totals 15 residues. Germline V CDR1 and CDR2: KGHSH, LQKENI. The CDR3 DNA reads as TGTGCCAGCTCACCAACAGGGGATTCCAAAAACATTCAGTACTTC. Translating it yields CASSPTGDSKNIQYF.

The J gene is TRBJ2-3, the V gene TRBV2; D is possibly TRBD2 (6 bases). Deletions cut 4 bases from V and 5 bases from J, with 16 bases between. There are 15 residues in the CDR3. CDR1 is SNHLY and CDR2 is FYNNEI in the germline V gene. The CDR3, as DNA: TGTGCCAGCAGTGCTGTGACTAGTTGGAAAGATACGCAGTATTTT. It encodes CASSAVTSWKDTQYF.

This clone was seen a handful of times. The chain combines TRBV30 with TRBJ1-1, with D unresolved. V was cut by 5 bases and J by 1 base, with 11 bases left in between. The germline V gene encodes CDR1 GTSNPN and CDR2 SVGIG (reference sequence). This CDR3 comprises 13 residues. The CDR3 DNA follows: TGTGCCTGGGATAAAGGAGGGAACACTGAAGCTTTCTTT. Encoded protein: CAWDKGGNTEAFF.

This clone was seen many times. This chain links TRBV5-6 with TRBJ1-2; TRBD1 matches 7 bases. V shed 6 bases, J shed 4 bases, and the junction held 9 bases outside the gene matches. CDR1 is SGHDT, CDR2 YYEEEE, per germline. The CDR3 consists of 14 residues. CDR3 amino acids: CASNLETGFYGYTF. The CDR3 bases are TGTGCCAGCAACTTAGAGACAGGGTTCTATGGCTACACCTTC.